This T cell receptor beta chain was captured by sequencing in a study of cytomegalovirus exposure and HLA in healthy donors. Study results and limitations: In vitro confirmation showed three CMV-associated chains to be CMV antigen specific.

A note on this clone: Its matching antigen is unknown.

Vbeta (60) and Jbeta (13) primers were used in the PCR. Produced via immunoSEQ multiplex PCR; TCRdb's table is partial and in-frame only. Of under 100,000 clones in the sample, around three quarters were seen once. V was pared by 4 bases and J by 8 bases, with 26 bases between. CDR1 and CDR2 from the germline V gene are SQVTM and ANQGSEA. The CDR3 is 16 residues long. Sequences were obtained from PBMCs. The chain uses TRBV29-1 and TRBJ1-2; D remains ambiguous. This receptor was identified in a woman aged 45-60 years in good health and CMV-seropositive. For the CDR3, the DNA is TGCAGCGTTGTCGAAGGGAGCCATCGGGGAACGGGAGGCTACACCTTC. Translating gives CSVVEGSHRGTGGYTF.